The 17 T cell receptor beta chains listed next were all sequenced from one sample in a study of cytomegalovirus exposure and HLA in healthy donors. Researchers ran the PCR with 60 Vbeta and 13 Jbeta primers. Profiling relied on immunoSEQ multiplex PCR, and the TCRdb table lists in-frame clones only, not all of them. The sample lists approximately 110,000 clones; about 74% were seen once. The sample comprised PBMCs. These receptors all stem from a female donor in good health and CMV-seropositive.

This clone is a singleton in its sample. V is TRBV7-3 and J is TRBJ2-2, with D tentatively TRBD2 (5 bases). Trimming pared 4 bases from V and 1 base from J, leaving 13 bases between. Germline values: CDR1 SGHTA, CDR2 FQGTGA. This CDR3 is built from 16 residues. Written as DNA, the CDR3 is TGTGCCAGCAGCTCACACCCCGGGGAGAACACCGGGGAGCTGTTTTTT. Amino acids: CASSSHPGENTGELFF.

This chain uses TRBV6-5 with TRBJ1-2; D is unclear. The CDR3 sequence is 13 residues long. Looked up from germline, CDR1 is MNHEY and CDR2 is SVGAGI. The ends were cut back, 2 bases at V and 2 bases at J, with 6 bases in the middle. The CDR3 region is CASSYLENYGYTF. Here the CDR3 DNA reads TGTGCCAGCAGTTACCTGGAGAACTATGGCTACACCTTC.

V and J are TRBV7-2 and TRBJ2-3, with 11 bases aligning to TRBD2. After removal of 5 bases from V and 5 bases from J, the junction contained 6 bases not matched to a gene. Per the germline V gene, CDR1 is SGHTA and CDR2 is FQGNSA. The CDR3 extends over 15 amino acids. The CDR3 reads CASSNSGGARDTQYF. The DNA of the CDR3 is TGTGCCAGCAGCAATAGCGGGGGGGCCAGAGATACGCAGTATTTT.

This chain uses TRBV6-5 with TRBJ2-4; perhaps TRBD1 as D (6 bases). CDR3 length: 13 residues. From germline, CDR1 is MNHEY and CDR2 SVGAGI. The V end was cut by 6 bases, the J end by 5 bases, with 11 bases between. DNA for the CDR3: TGTGCCAGCAGACCAGGGACACAAAACATTCAGTACTTC. It is translated as CASRPGTQNIQYF.

The CDR3 sequence is CATKGTSGRFVPGANVLTF. CDR3 coding DNA: TGTGCCACTAAAGGGACTAGCGGGAGGTTTGTCCCTGGGGCCAACGTCCTGACTTTC. The V and J genes are TRBV19 and TRBJ2-6, with 15 bases lining up with TRBD2. The length of the CDR3 is 19 residues. After removal of 10 bases from V and 2 bases from J, the junction contained 12 bases not matched to a gene. The V gene's germline CDR1 is LNHDA and CDR2 SQIVND (reference sequence).

The rearrangement links TRBV27 to TRBJ2-7; D unclear. V was clipped by 2 bases and J by 2 bases, with 7 bases between them. Germline V CDR1 and CDR2: MNHEY, SMNVEV (reference sequence). This CDR3 spans 13 amino acids. The CDR3 here is CASSLNRAYEQYF. CDR3 sequence (DNA): TGTGCCAGCAGTTTAAACAGAGCCTACGAGCAGTACTTC.

This chain connects TRBV9 to TRBJ2-1; 9 bases map to TRBD2. The V segment lost 6 bases and the J segment 0 bases; nucleotides outside the gene matches: 4. Per the germline V gene, CDR1 is SGDLS and CDR2 is YYNGEE. CDR3 length: 15 amino acids. As DNA, the CDR3 is TGTGCCAGCACTTTAGCGGGAGCCTCCTACAATGAGCAGTTCTTC. Amino acid sequence: CASTLAGASYNEQFF.

In DNA, the CDR3 is TGCGCCAGCAGCCTACTACTAGCGGGGGAGGGCAATGAGCAGTTCTTC. It specifies CASSLLLAGEGNEQFF. This sequence joins TRBV5-1 and TRBJ2-1; 11 positions agree with TRBD2. The ends lost 4 bases at V and 6 bases at J; junction bases unmatched: 9. CDR1 is SGHRS, CDR2 YFSETQ, per germline. CDR3 length: 16 amino acids.

The CDR3 loop is CASTPRQYSNQPQHF. The CDR3 DNA follows: TGTGCCAGCACGCCCAGACAGTATAGCAATCAGCCCCAGCATTTT. The chain couples TRBV5-8 to TRBJ1-5, with D possibly TRBD1 on 5 matching bases. The CDR3 runs to 15 residues. Germline V gene data show CDR1 as SGHTS and CDR2 as YDEGEE. Deletions cut 6 bases from V and 0 bases from J, with 13 bases between.

This chain links TRBV27 with TRBJ2-3, with a possible D match to TRBD2 (5 bases). The CDR3 covers 14 residues. Looked up from germline, CDR1 is MNHEY and CDR2 is SMNVEV (reference sequence). V was trimmed by 5 bases and J by 1 base, leaving 10 bases between them. The CDR3 sequence: CASSPEARTDTQYF. In DNA, the CDR3 is TGTGCCAGCAGTCCGGAGGCCCGCACAGATACGCAGTATTTT.

The rearrangement links TRBV5-1 to TRBJ1-5, with unresolved D. Trimming shortened V by 4 bases and J by 0 bases, and 8 bases separated the two germline ends. CDR1 and CDR2 (germline): SGHRS, YFSETQ. The CDR3 extends over 14 amino acids. CDR3 sequence: CASSLDGSNQPQHF. CDR3 coding DNA: TGCGCCAGCAGCCTGGACGGTAGCAATCAGCCCCAGCATTTT.

A word on this clone: Within the sample, other DNA sequences also encode this same CDR3. The chain employs TRBV25-1 and TRBJ2-1, with 15 bases aligning to TRBD2. Germline V gives CDR1 MGHDK, CDR2 SYGVNS. V was pared by 5 bases and J by 8 bases, with 10 bases of the junction left unmatched. This CDR3 is 17 amino acids long. The CDR3 DNA reads TGTGCCAGCAGTCCAAACCCGGGACTAGCGGGAGGCGATGAGCAGTTCTTC. As protein: CASSPNPGLAGGDEQFF.

The CDR3 spells CASSSPTSGSYNEQFF. Here the CDR3 DNA reads TGTGCCAGCAGTTCCCCGACTAGCGGGTCCTACAATGAGCAGTTCTTC. V is TRBV28 and J is TRBJ2-1; 10 bases agree with TRBD2. Germline V lookup: CDR1 MDHEN, CDR2 SYDVKM. Trimming took 4 bases from V and 1 from J; bases not matched to a gene: 4. This CDR3 contains 16 residues.

The genes are TRBV6-1 and TRBJ2-3, with a weak D call TRBD1 (6 bases). Germline V gives CDR1 MNHNS, CDR2 SASEGT. V shed 0 bases and J shed 7 bases, with 17 bases lying between them. The CDR3 spans 16 residues. CDR3 nucleotide sequence: TGTGCCAGCAGTGAAGCACAGGGTGTCGGGATGAATACGCAGTATTTT. Amino acid sequence: CASSEAQGVGMNTQYF.

J is TRBJ2-1 and V is TRBV30, with 14 bases identical to TRBD2. CDR3 size: 16 residues. J lost 7 bases, V lost 2 bases, and 7 bases had no gene match. Germline V CDR1 and CDR2: GTSNPN, SVGIG (reference sequence). In DNA form, the CDR3 reads TGTGCCTGGAGTCCGGGACTAGCGGGGGCATTGAATGAGCAGTTCTTC. It yields the protein CAWSPGLAGALNEQFF.

The chain couples TRBV6-1 to TRBJ1-1; no firm D call. This CDR3 is 13 amino acids long. The germline gives CDR1 MNHNS, CDR2 SASEGT. V dropped 6 bases and J dropped 1 base, with 9 bases sitting between them. CDR3 coding DNA: TGTGCCAGCAGCCAGACAAGGAACACTGAAGCTTTCTTT. As protein: CASSQTRNTEAFF.

The chain couples TRBV6-5 to TRBJ1-4; D is possibly TRBD1 (6 bases). Per the germline V gene, CDR1 is MNHEY and CDR2 is SVGAGI. The V gene lost 5 bases and the J gene lost 10 bases, with 14 bases spanning the gap. This CDR3 is 13 amino acids long. CDR3 nucleotide sequence: TGTGCCAGCAGTACTTTAAGGGGGGGAAAACTGTTTTTT. As protein: CASSTLRGGKLFF.